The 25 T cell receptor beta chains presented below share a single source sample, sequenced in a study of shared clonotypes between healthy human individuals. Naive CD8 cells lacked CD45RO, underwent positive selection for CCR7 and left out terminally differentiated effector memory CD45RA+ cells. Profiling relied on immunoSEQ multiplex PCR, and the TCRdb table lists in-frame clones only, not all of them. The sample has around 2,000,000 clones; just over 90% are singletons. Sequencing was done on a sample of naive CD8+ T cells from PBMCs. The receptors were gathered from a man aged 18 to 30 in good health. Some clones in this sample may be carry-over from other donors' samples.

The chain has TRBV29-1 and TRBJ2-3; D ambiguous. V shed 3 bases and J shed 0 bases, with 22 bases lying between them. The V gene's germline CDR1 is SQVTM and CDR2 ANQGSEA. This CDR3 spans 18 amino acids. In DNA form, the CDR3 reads TGCAGCGTTGAGATGCTGAATAGGGAACCTTCTAGCACAGATACGCAGTATTTT. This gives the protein CSVEMLNREPSSTDTQYF.

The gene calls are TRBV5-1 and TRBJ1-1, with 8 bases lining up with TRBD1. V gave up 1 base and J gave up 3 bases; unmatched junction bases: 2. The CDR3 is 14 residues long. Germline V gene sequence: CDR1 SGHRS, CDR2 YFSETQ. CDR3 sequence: CASSLTGGYTEAFF. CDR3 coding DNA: TGCGCCAGCAGCTTGACAGGGGGATACACTGAAGCTTTCTTT.

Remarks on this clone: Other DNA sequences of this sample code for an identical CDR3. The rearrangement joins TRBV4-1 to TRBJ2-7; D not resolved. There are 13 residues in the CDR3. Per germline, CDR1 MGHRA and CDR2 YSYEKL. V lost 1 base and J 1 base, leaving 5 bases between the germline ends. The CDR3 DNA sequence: TGCGCCAGCAGCCAAGTGGGGTCCTACGAGCAGTACTTC. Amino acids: CASSQVGSYEQYF.

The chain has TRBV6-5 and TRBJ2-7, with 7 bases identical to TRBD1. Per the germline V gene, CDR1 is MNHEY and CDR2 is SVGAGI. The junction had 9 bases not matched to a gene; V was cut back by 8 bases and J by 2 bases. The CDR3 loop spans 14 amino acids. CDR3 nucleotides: TGTGCCAGCTCCCTGGGACAGAGGGCCTACGAGCAGTACTTC. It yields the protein CASSLGQRAYEQYF.

For the CDR3, the DNA is TGTGCCACCAGCAGGTCTCCTAGCGCGGATGAGCAGTTCTTC. Translated: CATSRSPSADEQFF. The V and J genes are TRBV15 and TRBJ2-1; D might be TRBD2 (6 bases). Germline CDR1 LNHNV, CDR2 YYDKDF (reference sequence). The CDR3 is 14 amino acids. V lost 3 bases, J lost 8 bases, and 14 bases lay in between.

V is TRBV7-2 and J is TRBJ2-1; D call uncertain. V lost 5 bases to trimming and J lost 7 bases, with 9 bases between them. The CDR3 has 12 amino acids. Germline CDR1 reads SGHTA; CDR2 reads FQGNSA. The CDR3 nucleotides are TGTGCCAGCAGCCCGGCGCGGAATGAGCAGTTCTTC. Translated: CASSPARNEQFF.

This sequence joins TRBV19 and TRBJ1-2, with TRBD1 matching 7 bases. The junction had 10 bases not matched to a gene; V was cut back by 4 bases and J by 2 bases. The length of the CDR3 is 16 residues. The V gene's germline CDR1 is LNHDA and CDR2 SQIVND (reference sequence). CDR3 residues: CASSKAGGEGNYGYTF. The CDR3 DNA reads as TGTGCCAGTAGTAAGGCAGGGGGAGAGGGGAACTATGGCTACACCTTC.

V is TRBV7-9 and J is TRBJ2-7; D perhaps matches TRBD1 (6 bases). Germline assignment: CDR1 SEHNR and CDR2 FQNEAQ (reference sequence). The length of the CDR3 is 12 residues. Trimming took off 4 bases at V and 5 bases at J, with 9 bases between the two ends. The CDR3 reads CASSSNRDEQYF. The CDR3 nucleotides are TGTGCCAGCAGCTCGAACAGGGACGAGCAGTACTTC.

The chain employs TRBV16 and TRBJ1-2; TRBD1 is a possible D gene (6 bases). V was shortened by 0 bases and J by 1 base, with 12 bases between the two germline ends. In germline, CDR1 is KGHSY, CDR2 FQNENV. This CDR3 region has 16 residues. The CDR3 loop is CASSQSVAGDNYGYTF. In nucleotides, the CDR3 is TGTGCCAGCAGCCAATCGGTGGCAGGGGATAACTATGGCTACACCTTC. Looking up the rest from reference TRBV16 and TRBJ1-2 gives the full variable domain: GEEVAQTPKHLVRGEGQKAKLYCAPIKGHSYVFWYQQVLKNEFKFLISFQNENVFDETGMPKERFSAKCLPNSPCSLEIQATKLEDSAVYFCASSQSVAGDNYGYTFGSGTRLTVV.

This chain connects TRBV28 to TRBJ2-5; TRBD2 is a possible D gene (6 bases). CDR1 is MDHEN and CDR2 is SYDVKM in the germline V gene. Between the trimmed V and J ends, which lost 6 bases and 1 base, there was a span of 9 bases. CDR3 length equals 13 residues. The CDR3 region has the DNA TGTGCCAGCAGGCCTAGCGCCCAAGAGACCCAGTACTTC. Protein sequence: CASRPSAQETQYF.

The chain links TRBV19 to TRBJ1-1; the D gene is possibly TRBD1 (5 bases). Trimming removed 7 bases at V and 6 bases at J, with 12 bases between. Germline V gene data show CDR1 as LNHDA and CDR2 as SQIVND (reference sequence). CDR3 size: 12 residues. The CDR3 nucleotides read TGTGCCAGTACCCAGGGCGTGGCTGAAGCTTTCTTT. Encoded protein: CASTQGVAEAFF. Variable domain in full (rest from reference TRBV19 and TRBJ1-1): DGGITQSPKYLFRKEGQNVTLSCEQNLNHDAMYWYRQDPGQGLRLIYYSQIVNDFQKGDIAEGYSVSREKKESFPLTVTSAQKNPTAFYLCASTQGVAEAFFGQGTRLTVV.

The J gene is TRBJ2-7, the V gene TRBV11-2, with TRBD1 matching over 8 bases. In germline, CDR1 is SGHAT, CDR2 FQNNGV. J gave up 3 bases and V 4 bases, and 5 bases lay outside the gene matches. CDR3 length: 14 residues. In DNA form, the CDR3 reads TGTGCCAGCAGCTCCGGACAGGGCGGCTACGAGCAGTACTTC. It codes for CASSSGQGGYEQYF.

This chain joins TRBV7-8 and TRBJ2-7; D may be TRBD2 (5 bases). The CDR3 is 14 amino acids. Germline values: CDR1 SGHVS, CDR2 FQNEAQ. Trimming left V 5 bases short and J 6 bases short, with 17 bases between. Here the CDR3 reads CASSPVWVGVEQYF. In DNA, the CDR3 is TGTGCCAGCAGCCCCGTTTGGGTGGGAGTCGAGCAGTACTTC.

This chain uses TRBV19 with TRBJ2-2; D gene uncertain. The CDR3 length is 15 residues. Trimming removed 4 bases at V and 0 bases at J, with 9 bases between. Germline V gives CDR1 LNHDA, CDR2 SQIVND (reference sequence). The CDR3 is CASSKIFANTGELFF. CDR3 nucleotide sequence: TGTGCCAGTAGTAAAATTTTCGCGAACACCGGGGAGCTGTTTTTT.

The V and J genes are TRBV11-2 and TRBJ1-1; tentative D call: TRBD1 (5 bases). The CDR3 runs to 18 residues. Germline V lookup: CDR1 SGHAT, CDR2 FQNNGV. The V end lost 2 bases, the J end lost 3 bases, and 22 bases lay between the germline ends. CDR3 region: CASSLFTRDSLDYTEAFF. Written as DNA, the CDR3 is TGTGCCAGCAGCTTATTTACCAGAGACAGCTTAGATTACACTGAAGCTTTCTTT.

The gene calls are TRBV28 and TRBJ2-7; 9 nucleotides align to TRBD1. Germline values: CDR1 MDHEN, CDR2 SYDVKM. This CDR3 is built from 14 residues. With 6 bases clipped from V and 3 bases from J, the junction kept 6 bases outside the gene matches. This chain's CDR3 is CASRGTGTLYEQYF. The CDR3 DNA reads TGTGCCAGCAGGGGGACAGGGACTCTCTACGAGCAGTACTTC. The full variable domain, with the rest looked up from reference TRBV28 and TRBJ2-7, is DVKVTQSSRYLVKRTGEKVFLECVQDMDHENMFWYRQDPGLGLRLIYFSYDVKMKEKGDIPEGYSVSREKKERFSLILESASTNQTSMYLCASRGTGTLYEQYFGPGTRLTVT.

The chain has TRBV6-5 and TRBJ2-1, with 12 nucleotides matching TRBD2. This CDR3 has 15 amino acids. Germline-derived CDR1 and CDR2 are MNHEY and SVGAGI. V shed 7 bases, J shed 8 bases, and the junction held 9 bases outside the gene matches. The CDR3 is CASNGLAGSHDEQFF. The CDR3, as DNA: TGTGCCAGCAACGGACTAGCGGGATCTCATGATGAGCAGTTCTTC.

The CDR3 nucleotides read TGTGCCAGTAGTATAGGTTCAGGGGGGATGAACACTGAAGCTTTCTTT. Protein: CASSIGSGGMNTEAFF. The J gene is TRBJ1-1, the V gene TRBV19, with 7 bases that match TRBD1. This CDR3 has 16 residues. Germline loops: CDR1 LNHDA, CDR2 SQIVND (reference sequence). With 1 base clipped from V and 0 bases from J, the junction kept 5 bases outside the gene matches. Together with reference TRBV19 and TRBJ1-1, the CDR3 gives the full variable domain: DGGITQSPKYLFRKEGQNVTLSCEQNLNHDAMYWYRQDPGQGLRLIYYSQIVNDFQKGDIAEGYSVSREKKESFPLTVTSAQKNPTAFYLCASSIGSGGMNTEAFFGQGTRLTVV.

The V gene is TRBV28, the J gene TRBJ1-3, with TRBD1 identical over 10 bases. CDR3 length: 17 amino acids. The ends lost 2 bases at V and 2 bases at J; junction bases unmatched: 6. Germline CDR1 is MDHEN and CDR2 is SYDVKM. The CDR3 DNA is TGTGCCAGCAGTTTAAAAGTGGGACAGGGGACTGGAAACACCATATATTTT. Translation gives CASSLKVGQGTGNTIYF.

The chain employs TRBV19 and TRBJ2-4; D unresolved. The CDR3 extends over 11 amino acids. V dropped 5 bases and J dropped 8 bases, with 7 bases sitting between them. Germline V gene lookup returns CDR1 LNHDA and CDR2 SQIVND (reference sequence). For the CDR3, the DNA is TGTGCCAGTAGTTTCGGTTACATTCAGTACTTC. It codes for CASSFGYIQYF.

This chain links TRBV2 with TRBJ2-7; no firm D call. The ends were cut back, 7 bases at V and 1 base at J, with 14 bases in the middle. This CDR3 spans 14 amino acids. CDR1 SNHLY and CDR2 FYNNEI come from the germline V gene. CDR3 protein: CASTPAKGSYEQYF. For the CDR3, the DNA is TGTGCCAGCACTCCCGCGAAAGGTTCCTACGAGCAGTACTTC.

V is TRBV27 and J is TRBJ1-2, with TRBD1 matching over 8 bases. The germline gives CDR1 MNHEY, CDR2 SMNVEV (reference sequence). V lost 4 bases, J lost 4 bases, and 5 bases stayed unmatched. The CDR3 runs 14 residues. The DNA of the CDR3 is TGTGCCAGCAGTTCCTATACAGGGGGCTATGGCTACACCTTC. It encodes CASSSYTGGYGYTF.

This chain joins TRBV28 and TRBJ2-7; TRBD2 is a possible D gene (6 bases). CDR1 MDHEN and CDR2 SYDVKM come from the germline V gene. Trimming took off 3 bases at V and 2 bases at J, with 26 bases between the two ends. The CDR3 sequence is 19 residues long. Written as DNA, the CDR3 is TGTGCCAGCAGTTTCGGGGGATTGTGGGAGGCGCCTCGGACCTACGAGCAGTACTTC. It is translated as CASSFGGLWEAPRTYEQYF.

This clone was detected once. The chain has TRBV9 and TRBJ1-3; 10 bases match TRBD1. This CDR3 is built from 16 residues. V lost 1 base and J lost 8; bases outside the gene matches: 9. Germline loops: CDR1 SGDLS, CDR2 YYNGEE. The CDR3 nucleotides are TGTGCCAGCAGCGTATCCGGGACAGGGGATCGTGACACCATATATTTT. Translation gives CASSVSGTGDRDTIYF.

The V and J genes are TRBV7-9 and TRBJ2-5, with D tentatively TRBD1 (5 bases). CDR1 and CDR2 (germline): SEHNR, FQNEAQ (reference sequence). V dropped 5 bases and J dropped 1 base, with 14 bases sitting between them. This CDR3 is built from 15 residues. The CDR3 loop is CASSAPDIVQETQYF. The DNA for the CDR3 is TGTGCCAGCAGCGCTCCGGACATCGTCCAAGAGACCCAGTACTTC.